These 23 T cell receptor beta chains were sequenced from one sample in a study of blood T cell repertoires in COVID-19. TCRdb keeps only in-frame clones here, not all; method: immunoSEQ multiplex PCR. Of over 200,000 clones listed, about 85% are singletons. Material: peripheral blood. These receptors originate from a woman younger than 35 who had recovered from COVID-19.

The J gene is TRBJ2-4, the V gene TRBV5-4; D ambiguous. This CDR3 spans 13 amino acids. With 0 bases removed from V and 7 bases from J, the gap between germline ends came to 8 bases. The germline V gene has CDR1 SGHNT and CDR2 YYREEE (reference sequence). CDR3 coding DNA: TGTGCCAGCAGCTTGGGTCACTCGAACATTCAGTACTTC. It codes for CASSLGHSNIQYF.

The V gene is TRBV28, the J gene TRBJ1-1; 9 bases are shared with TRBD1. Germline V gene data show CDR1 as MDHEN and CDR2 as SYDVKM. V lost 5 bases and J lost 4; bases outside the gene matches: 8. The CDR3 has 15 amino acids. In nucleotides, the CDR3 is TGTGCCAGCAGTCCAAGCGGACAGGGGAGCACTGAAGCTTTCTTT. Its protein product is CASSPSGQGSTEAFF.

Of note for this clone: The conserved final phenylalanine or tryptophan is absent from the CDR3, which likely points to a read error. Because the CDR3's place on the DNA is in doubt, the DNA is left out and the CDR3 is given as listed by TCRdb. The chain is built from TRBV9 and TRBJ1-1; the table's D gene call, TRBD1, was not cross checked with the DNA. CDR1 is SGDLS and CDR2 is YYNGEE in the germline V gene. The CDR3 has 16 amino acids, counting both end residues. CDR3 sequence: CASSVDTGRTAGHLVI.

CDR3 residues: CASSPPIGPGEGKNQPQHF. CDR3 nucleotides: TGTGCCAGCTCACCACCGATCGGCCCAGGGGAGGGGAAAAATCAGCCCCAGCATTTT. The chain employs TRBV18 and TRBJ1-5; the D gene is possibly TRBD1 (6 bases). From germline, CDR1 is KGHSH and CDR2 LQKENI. The V end was cut by 0 bases, the J end by 4 bases, with 22 bases between. There are 19 residues in the CDR3.

V is TRBV12-2 and J is TRBJ2-7; the D call TRBD2 from the table was never checked on the DNA. TRBV12-2 is a documented pseudogene. The CDR3 is made up of 16 amino acids. The CDR3 is CASRPINGVAQDEQYF. The CDR3, as DNA: TGTGCAAGTCGCCCCATCAACGGGGTAGCCCAGGACGAGCAGTACTTC.

The V and J genes are TRBV4-2 and TRBJ2-2; 9 bases fit TRBD2. Germline CDR1 is LGHNA and CDR2 is YNFKEQ. The ends lost 3 bases at V and 7 bases at J; junction bases unmatched: 9. The CDR3 is 16 amino acids. The CDR3 sequence: CASSQRVAGAGGELFF. The CDR3 coding sequence is TGTGCCAGCAGCCAGAGGGTAGCGGGAGCGGGCGGGGAGCTGTTTTTT.

This clone was seen a single time. The J gene is TRBJ2-3, the V gene TRBV5-1, with 9 bases lining up with TRBD2. The CDR3 totals 16 residues. V gave up 0 bases and J gave up 6 bases; unmatched junction bases: 8. CDR1 and CDR2 (germline): SGHRS, YFSETQ. The CDR3 region is CASSLDGIAGADTQYF. As DNA, the CDR3 is TGCGCCAGCAGCTTGGACGGTATAGCGGGAGCGGATACGCAGTATTTT.

The rearrangement uses TRBV6-5 and TRBJ1-4, with 10 bases lining up with TRBD1. The CDR3 runs to 14 residues. In germline, CDR1 is MNHEY, CDR2 SVGAGI. The J segment lost 4 bases and the V segment lost 6 bases, leaving 2 bases of the junction unmatched. The CDR3 DNA is TGTGCCAGCAGGGACAGGGGGTTTAATGAAAAACTGTTTTTT. It encodes CASRDRGFNEKLFF.

This chain uses TRBV28 with TRBJ1-2; TRBD1 agrees at 9 bases. The V and J ends lost 6 bases and 6 bases, in that order; junction bases with no gene match: 11. Germline V gives CDR1 MDHEN, CDR2 SYDVKM. The CDR3 length is 15 residues. The CDR3 spells CASRNIQGALDGYTF. The CDR3, as DNA: TGTGCCAGCAGAAATATACAGGGGGCCCTGGATGGCTACACCTTC.

This sequence joins TRBV16 and TRBJ1-1; 9 nucleotides match TRBD1. This CDR3 contains 15 residues. V trimming: 1 base; J trimming: 10 bases; junction bases outside the gene matches: 10. Germline CDR1 KGHSY, CDR2 FQNENV. CDR3 DNA: TGTGCCAGCAGCCAATATGGGGGACAGGGCACTAGAGCTTTCTTT. Encoded protein: CASSQYGGQGTRAFF.

This clone was recorded once. This sequence joins TRBV19 and TRBJ2-2; 13 positions agree with TRBD2. Germline V gene lookup returns CDR1 LNHDA and CDR2 SQIVND (reference sequence). The CDR3 loop spans 18 amino acids. V lost 4 bases to trimming and J lost 3 bases; unmatched junction nucleotides: 8. The CDR3 nucleotides read TGTGCCAGTAGTACTTTCCTACTAGCGGGAGGGGACACCGGGGAGCTGTTTTTT. Protein sequence: CASSTFLLAGGDTGELFF.

The gene calls are TRBV6-5 and TRBJ1-5; D may be TRBD1 (6 bases). Trimming stripped 7 bases from V and 6 bases from J, with 19 bases between. This CDR3 is built from 15 residues. Germline CDR1 and CDR2: MNHEY and SVGAGI. The CDR3 spells CASTQGPGVSQPQHF. CDR3 bases: TGTGCCAGCACCCAGGGGCCTGGTGTAAGTCAGCCCCAGCATTTT.

The rearrangement uses TRBV6-5 and TRBJ2-3; D ambiguous. CDR1 and CDR2 from the germline V gene are MNHEY and SVGAGI. V lost 6 bases to trimming and J lost 0 bases, with 10 bases between them. This CDR3 comprises 14 residues. For the CDR3, the DNA is TGTGCCAGCAGACCAAGAACTAGCACAGATACGCAGTATTTT. It is translated as CASRPRTSTDTQYF.

The CDR3 DNA is TGTGCCACCAGCAGAGATGGTGAAAGCGGGCGGTCCTACGAGCAGTACTTC. Its protein is CATSRDGESGRSYEQYF. The chain combines TRBV15 with TRBJ2-7; weak D call: TRBD2 (6 bases). This CDR3 is built from 17 residues. CDR1 is LNHNV and CDR2 is YYDKDF in the germline V gene (reference sequence). Deletions cut 0 bases from V and 1 base from J, with 16 bases between.

V and J are TRBV6-5 and TRBJ1-2; 8 nucleotides match TRBD1. V lost 0 bases to trimming and J lost 4 bases; unmatched junction nucleotides: 1. Germline V CDR1 and CDR2: MNHEY, SVGAGI. The CDR3 spans 14 residues. DNA for the CDR3: TGTGCCAGCAGTTACTCGACAGGGGCCTATGGCTACACCTTC. Its protein is CASSYSTGAYGYTF.

The gene calls are TRBV15 and TRBJ2-3, with TRBD2 matching 9 bases. The CDR3 runs 16 residues. J gave up 6 bases and V 2 bases, and 9 bases lay outside the gene matches. In germline, CDR1 is LNHNV, CDR2 YYDKDF (reference sequence). CDR3 nucleotides: TGTGCCACCAGCAGATTTACTAGCGGGCCGTCGGATACGCAGTATTTT. Translating gives CATSRFTSGPSDTQYF.

Concerning this clone: A read error may account for a junction end that differs from germline. Other nucleotide sequences in the sample specify the same CDR3. This chain connects TRBV7-6 to TRBJ2-2; possibly TRBD1 for D (6 bases). Per germline, CDR1 SGHVS and CDR2 FNYEAQ. The CDR3 runs to 16 residues. CDR3 amino acids: CASSLAGTTNTGELFF. CDR3 in DNA: TGTGCCAGCAGCTTAGCCGGGACAACGAACACCGGGGAGCTGTTTTTC.

A single count supports this clone. V usage is TRBV3-1 (or the pseudogene TRBV3-2) and J usage is TRBJ2-3, with 7 nucleotides matching TRBD2. The V gene's germline CDR1 is LGHDT and CDR2 YNNKEL (reference sequence). Trimming cost V 3 bases and J 1 base; bases outside gene matches: 4. The CDR3 has 15 amino acids. The CDR3 DNA reads TGTGCCAGCAGCCATTTTCTAGCGGGCACAGATACGCAGTATTTT. It encodes CASSHFLAGTDTQYF.

The J gene is TRBJ1-5, the V gene TRBV7-8; D perhaps matches TRBD1 (6 bases). Trimming removed 0 bases at V and 2 bases at J, with 17 bases between. Looked up from germline, CDR1 is SGHVS and CDR2 is FQNEAQ. The CDR3 contains 18 residues. This CDR3 reads CASSLAKRNRQGNQPQHF. The DNA of the CDR3 is TGTGCCAGCAGCTTAGCCAAGAGAAATAGACAGGGCAATCAGCCCCAGCATTTT. Complete variable domain (other parts from reference TRBV7-8 and TRBJ1-5): GAGVSQSPRYKVAKRGQDVALRCDPISGHVSLFWYQQALGQGPEFLTYFQNEAQLDKSGLPSDRFFAERPEGSVSTLKIQRTQQEDSAVYLCASSLAKRNRQGNQPQHFGDGTRLSIL.

This clone was seen more than once but under ten times. V gene TRBV7-9 combines with J gene TRBJ1-5; 8 bases are a match to TRBD1. The CDR3 consists of 15 residues. Germline V gene lookup returns CDR1 SEHNR and CDR2 FQNEAQ (reference sequence). Trimming removed 5 bases from V and 5 bases from J; junction bases left unmatched: 8. The CDR3 loop is CASSRTGGGDQPQHF. The CDR3 DNA is TGTGCCAGCAGCCGTACAGGGGGTGGGGATCAGCCCCAGCATTTT.

This chain uses TRBV14 with TRBJ2-1; D perhaps matches TRBD1 (7 bases). V was pared by 0 bases and J by 4 bases, with 16 bases between. This CDR3 comprises 17 residues. Germline V gives CDR1 SGHDN, CDR2 FVKESK. The CDR3 nucleotides read TGTGCCAGCAGCCAAGACGTCGGGGCAGGGGGGTACAATGAGCAGTTCTTC. It specifies CASSQDVGAGGYNEQFF.

The chain recombines TRBV30 with TRBJ2-1; a weak D match, TRBD1 (6 bases). V was pared by 4 bases and J by 6 bases, with 13 bases between. CDR3 length equals 13 residues. Germline loops: CDR1 GTSNPN, CDR2 SVGIG (reference sequence). The CDR3, as DNA: TGTGCCTGGACCCACAGGGTCCCCAATGAGCAGTTCTTC. This translates into CAWTHRVPNEQFF.

This chain connects TRBV7-2 to TRBJ1-5; D gene ambiguous. Germline V gives CDR1 SGHTA, CDR2 FQGNSA. Trimming pared 2 bases from V and 2 bases from J, leaving 7 bases between. This CDR3 is 14 amino acids long. The CDR3 DNA reads TGTGCCAGCAGCTTACAGTTCGGCAATCAGCCCCAGCATTTT. Residues: CASSLQFGNQPQHF.